This passage covers 8 T cell receptor beta chains from one sample sequenced in a study of cytomegalovirus exposure and HLA in healthy donors. With 60 Vbeta and 13 Jbeta primers, the PCR was carried out. Data came from immunoSEQ multiplex PCR; TCRdb stores just in-frame clones and leaves some out. The table includes 95,000 to 150,000 clones, around 73% detected once. What was sequenced was PBMCs. The source of these receptors is a woman in her forties in good health and CMV-seropositive.

V and J are TRBV25-1 and TRBJ2-3; 14 nucleotides agree with TRBD2. The V segment lost 4 bases and the J segment 5 bases; nucleotides outside the gene matches: 5. This CDR3 is built from 16 residues. Germline CDR1 and CDR2: MGHDK and SYGVNS. Here the CDR3 DNA reads TGTGCCAGCAGTGCCGGGACTAGCGGGGGACTAGATACGCAGTATTTT. It yields the protein CASSAGTSGGLDTQYF.

The chain joins TRBV9 to TRBJ2-2, with a tentative D call TRBD2 (7 bases). V was trimmed by 2 bases and J by 6 bases, leaving 11 bases between them. This CDR3 region has 14 residues. Germline loops: CDR1 SGDLS, CDR2 YYNGEE. The CDR3 DNA follows: TGTGCCAGCAGCGTGTGGGGGGGCCCCGGGGAGCTGTTTTTT. Translated: CASSVWGGPGELFF.

The chain combines TRBV29-1 with TRBJ1-2; 11 bases fit TRBD1. V gave up 6 bases and J gave up 2 bases; unmatched junction bases: 2. This CDR3 region has 13 residues. Germline V gives CDR1 SQVTM, CDR2 ANQGSEA. In nucleotides, the CDR3 is TGCAGCGTCAGGACAGGGGGCAACTATGGCTACACCTTC. Encoded protein: CSVRTGGNYGYTF.

The chain recombines TRBV2 with TRBJ1-1; no clear D. The CDR3 covers 11 residues. V lost 4 bases and J lost 11, with 11 bases in between. Germline V CDR1 and CDR2: SNHLY, FYNNEI. CDR3 sequence: CASSGRGSAFF. For the CDR3, the DNA is TGTGCCAGCAGTGGGCGAGGGTCTGCTTTCTTT.

This clone was observed a single time. The chain has TRBV15 and TRBJ2-5, with unresolved D. V was trimmed by 1 base and J by 1 base, leaving 4 bases between them. The germline CDR1 and CDR2 sequences are LNHNV and YYDKDF (reference sequence). The CDR3 is 13 residues long. The CDR3 sequence is CATSRGSQETQYF. The CDR3 DNA sequence: TGTGCCACCAGCAGAGGCAGCCAAGAGACCCAGTACTTC.

A word on this clone: Within the sample, other DNA sequences also encode this same CDR3. V and J are TRBV7-2 and TRBJ1-4, with TRBD1 as a possible D gene (6 bases). The CDR3 length is 14 residues. V dropped 4 bases and J dropped 5 bases, with 11 bases sitting between them. Germline V gives CDR1 SGHTA, CDR2 FQGNSA. The CDR3, as DNA: TGTGCCAGCAGCTCAGGACAGTACAATGAAAAACTGTTTTTT. Its protein product is CASSSGQYNEKLFF.

The rearrangement joins TRBV2 to TRBJ1-1; 7 nucleotides line up with TRBD1. This CDR3 is built from 15 residues. After removal of 3 bases from V and 0 bases from J, the junction contained 4 bases not matched to a gene. Germline V gives CDR1 SNHLY, CDR2 FYNNEI. CDR3 nucleotides: TGTGCCAGCAGTGAGGAGGGGGCCATGAACACTGAAGCTTTCTTT. Protein sequence: CASSEEGAMNTEAFF.

The chain links TRBV29-1 to TRBJ2-2, with 8 bases aligning to TRBD1. The germline gives CDR1 SQVTM, CDR2 ANQGSEA. V was pared by 6 bases and J by 5 bases, with 8 bases of the junction left unmatched. The CDR3 is 14 amino acids. CDR3 sequence reads: CSVTGGGGTGELFF. The CDR3 region has the DNA TGCAGCGTAACAGGGGGTGGAGGAACCGGGGAGCTGTTTTTT.